This T cell receptor (beta chain) derives from a study of PD-L1 blockade in urothelial cancer. The germline CDR1 and CDR2 sequences are MDHEN and SYDVKM. V lost 3 bases and J lost 12, with 12 bases in between. This CDR3 has 13 residues. Indicated time point: pretreatment peripheral blood. TCRdb's copy holds only in-frame clones and misses some; the assay was immunoSEQ multiplex PCR. The data contain more than 35,000 clones, 90% to 95% of them seen just once; the ten biggest clones take up over 9%. The TCR was taken from a woman in her sixties or seventies with urothelial cancer. The V gene is TRBV28, the J gene TRBJ2-6; no definite D call. The material was PBMCs, obtained around atezolizumab (anti-PD-L1) treatment. The DNA of the CDR3 is TGTGCCAGCAGTTTGGGCCTTCCTACCGTCCTGACTTTC. It yields the protein CASSLGLPTVLTF.